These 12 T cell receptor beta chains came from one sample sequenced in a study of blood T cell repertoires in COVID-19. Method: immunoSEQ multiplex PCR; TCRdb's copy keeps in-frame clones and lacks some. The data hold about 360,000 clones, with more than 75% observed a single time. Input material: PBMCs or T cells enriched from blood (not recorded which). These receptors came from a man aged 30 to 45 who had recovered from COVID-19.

The CDR3 region has the DNA TGTGCCAGCAGTGAAGCGCCGGGCGGCGGGGGCTACACCTTC. Its protein product is CASSEAPGGGGYTF. The gene calls are TRBV6-1 and TRBJ1-2, with unresolved D. In germline, CDR1 is MNHNS, CDR2 SASEGT. Trimming removed 0 bases at V and 8 bases at J, with 13 bases between. The CDR3 totals 14 residues.

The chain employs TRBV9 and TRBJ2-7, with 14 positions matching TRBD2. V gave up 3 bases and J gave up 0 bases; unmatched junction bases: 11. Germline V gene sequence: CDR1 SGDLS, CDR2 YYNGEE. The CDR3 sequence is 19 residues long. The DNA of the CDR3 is TGTGCCAGCAGCGCCGGACTAGCGGGGGGTATAATAAGCTCCTACGAGCAGTACTTC. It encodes CASSAGLAGGIISSYEQYF. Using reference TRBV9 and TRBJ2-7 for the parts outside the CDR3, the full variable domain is DSGVTQTPKHLITATGQRVTLRCSPRSGDLSVYWYQQSLDQGLQFLIQYYNGEERAKGNILERFSAQQFPDLHSELNLSSLELGDSALYFCASSAGLAGGIISSYEQYFGPGTRLTVT.

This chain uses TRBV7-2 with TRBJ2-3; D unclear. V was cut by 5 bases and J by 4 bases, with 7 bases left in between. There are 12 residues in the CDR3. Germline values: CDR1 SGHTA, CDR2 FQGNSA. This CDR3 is CASSPSADTQYF. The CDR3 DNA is TGTGCCAGCAGCCCCAGCGCAGATACGCAGTATTTT.

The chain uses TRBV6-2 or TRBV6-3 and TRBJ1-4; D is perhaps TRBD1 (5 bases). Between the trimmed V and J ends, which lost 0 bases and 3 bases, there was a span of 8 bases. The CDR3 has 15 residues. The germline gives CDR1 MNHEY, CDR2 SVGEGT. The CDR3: CASSYSGLPNEKLFF. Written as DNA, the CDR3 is TGTGCCAGCAGTTACTCGGGGCTTCCTAATGAAAAACTGTTTTTT.

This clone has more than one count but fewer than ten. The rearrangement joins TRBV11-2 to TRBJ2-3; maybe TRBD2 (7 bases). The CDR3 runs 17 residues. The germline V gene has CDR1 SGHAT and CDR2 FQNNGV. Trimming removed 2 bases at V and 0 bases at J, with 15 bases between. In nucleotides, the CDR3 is TGTGCCAGCAGCTTATCGTGGGGGGGGGCTAGCACAGATACGCAGTATTTT. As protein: CASSLSWGGASTDTQYF.

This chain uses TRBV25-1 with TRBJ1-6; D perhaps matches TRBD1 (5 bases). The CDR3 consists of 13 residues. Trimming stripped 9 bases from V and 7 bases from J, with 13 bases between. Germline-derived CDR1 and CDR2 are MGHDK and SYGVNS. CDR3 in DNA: TGTGCCAGTTCTGGGCAGGGAAATTCACCCCTCCACTTT. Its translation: CASSGQGNSPLHF.

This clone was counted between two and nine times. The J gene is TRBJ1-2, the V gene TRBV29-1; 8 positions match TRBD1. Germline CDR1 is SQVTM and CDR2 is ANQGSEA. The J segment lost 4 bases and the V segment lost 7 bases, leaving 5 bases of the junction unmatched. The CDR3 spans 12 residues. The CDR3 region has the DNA TGCAGCGGCGAGGACAGGGCCTATGGCTACACCTTC. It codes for CSGEDRAYGYTF.

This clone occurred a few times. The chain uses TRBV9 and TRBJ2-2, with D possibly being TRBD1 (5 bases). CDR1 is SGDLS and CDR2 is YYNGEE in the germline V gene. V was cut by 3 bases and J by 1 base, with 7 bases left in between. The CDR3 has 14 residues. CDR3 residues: CASSATVNTGELFF. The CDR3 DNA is TGTGCCAGCAGCGCGACAGTGAACACCGGGGAGCTGTTTTTT. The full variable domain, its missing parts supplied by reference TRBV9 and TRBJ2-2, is DSGVTQTPKHLITATGQRVTLRCSPRSGDLSVYWYQQSLDQGLQFLIQYYNGEERAKGNILERFSAQQFPDLHSELNLSSLELGDSALYFCASSATVNTGELFFGEGSRLTVL.

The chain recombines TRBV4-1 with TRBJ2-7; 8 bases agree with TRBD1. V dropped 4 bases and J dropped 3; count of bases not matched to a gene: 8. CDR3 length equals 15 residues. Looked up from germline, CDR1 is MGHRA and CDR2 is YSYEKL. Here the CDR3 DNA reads TGCGCCAGCAGCCTAGGACAGGGAGCAGACTACGAGCAGTACTTC. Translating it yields CASSLGQGADYEQYF.

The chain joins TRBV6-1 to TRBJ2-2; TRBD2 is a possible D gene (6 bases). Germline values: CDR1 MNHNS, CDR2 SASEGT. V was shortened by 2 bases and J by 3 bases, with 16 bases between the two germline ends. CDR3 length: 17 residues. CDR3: CASSEWGGAAYTGELFF. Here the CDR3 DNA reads TGTGCCAGCAGTGAATGGGGCGGGGCGGCTTACACCGGGGAGCTGTTTTTT.

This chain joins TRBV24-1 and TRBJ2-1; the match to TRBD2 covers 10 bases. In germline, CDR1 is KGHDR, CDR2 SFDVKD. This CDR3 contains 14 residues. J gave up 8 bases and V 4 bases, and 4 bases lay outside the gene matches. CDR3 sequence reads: CATSEASGSYEQFF. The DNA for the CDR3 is TGTGCCACCAGTGAAGCTAGCGGGAGTTATGAGCAGTTCTTC.

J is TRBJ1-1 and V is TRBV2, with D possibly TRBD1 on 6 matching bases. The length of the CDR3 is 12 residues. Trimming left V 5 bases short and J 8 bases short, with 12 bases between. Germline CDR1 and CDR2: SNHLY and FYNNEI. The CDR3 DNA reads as TGTGCCAGCAGTCTTACAGGGTTAGAAGCTTTCTTT. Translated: CASSLTGLEAFF.